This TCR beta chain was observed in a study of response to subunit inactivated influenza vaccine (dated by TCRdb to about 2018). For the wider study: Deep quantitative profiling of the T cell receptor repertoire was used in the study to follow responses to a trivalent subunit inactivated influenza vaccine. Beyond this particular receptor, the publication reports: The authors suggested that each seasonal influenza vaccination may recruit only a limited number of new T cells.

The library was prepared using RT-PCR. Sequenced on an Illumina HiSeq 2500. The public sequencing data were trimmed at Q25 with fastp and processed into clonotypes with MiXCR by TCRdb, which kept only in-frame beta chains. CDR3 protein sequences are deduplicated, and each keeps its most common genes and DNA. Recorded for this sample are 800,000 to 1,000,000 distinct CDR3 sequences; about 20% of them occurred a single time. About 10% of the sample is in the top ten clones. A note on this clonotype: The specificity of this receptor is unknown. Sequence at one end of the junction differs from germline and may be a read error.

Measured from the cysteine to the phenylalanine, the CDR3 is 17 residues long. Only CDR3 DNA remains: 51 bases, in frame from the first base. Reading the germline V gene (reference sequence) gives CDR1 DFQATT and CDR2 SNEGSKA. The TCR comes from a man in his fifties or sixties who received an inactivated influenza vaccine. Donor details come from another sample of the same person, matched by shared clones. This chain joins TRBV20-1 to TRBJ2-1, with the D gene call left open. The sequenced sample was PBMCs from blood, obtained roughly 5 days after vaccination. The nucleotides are TGCTGTGCTAGAGATGGCCTACCCTCAGACTCCTACAATGAGCAGTTCTTC. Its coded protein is CCARDGLPSDSYNEQFF.